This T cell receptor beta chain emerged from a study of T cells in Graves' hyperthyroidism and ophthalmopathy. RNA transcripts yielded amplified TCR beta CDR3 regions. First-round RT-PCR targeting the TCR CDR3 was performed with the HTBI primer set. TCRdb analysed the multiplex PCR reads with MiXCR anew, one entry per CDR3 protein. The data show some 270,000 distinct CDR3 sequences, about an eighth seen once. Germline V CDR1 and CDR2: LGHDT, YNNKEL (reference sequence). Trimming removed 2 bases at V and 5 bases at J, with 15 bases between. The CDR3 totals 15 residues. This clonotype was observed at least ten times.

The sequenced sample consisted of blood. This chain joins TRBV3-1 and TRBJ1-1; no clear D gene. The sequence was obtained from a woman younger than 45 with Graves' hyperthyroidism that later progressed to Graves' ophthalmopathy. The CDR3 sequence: CASSQLRVGSTEAFF. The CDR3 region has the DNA TGTGCCAGCAGCCAATTAAGGGTGGGGTCGACTGAAGCTTTCTTT.